Listed below are T cell receptor beta chains from one sample, sequenced in a study of blood T cell repertoires in COVID-19. Some clones are missing from TCRdb's copy, which holds only in-frame ones; the method was immunoSEQ multiplex PCR. The sample has roughly 150,000 clones; 80% to 90% are singletons. Sequenced material: peripheral blood. These receptors all stem from a woman older than 75 with acute or convalescent COVID-19. The conserved cysteine and the conserved F or W are not part of the CDR3 here. The D gene is left open where the match is weak. Expanded clones are given a class, and other clones once, few, many or no size at all.

>TRBV28|-|-
ASSSQGRSGY
>TRBV9|-|-
ASSVGAAMGGEKLF
>TRBV30|TRBD1|-
AWTTDRGLNYGYT
>TRBV19|-|-
ASSIASGATNEKLF
>TRBV19|TRBD1|-
ASSAQTGTTEAF
>TRBV5-6|-|-
ASSLGGAGDYGYT
>TRBV19|-|-
ASSTPTPVGSGYT
>TRBV30|-|-
AWSSQGDTIY
>TRBV7-2|-|-
ASSLFFNEKLF
>TRBV4-1|-|-
ASSQVGGGPSTEQF
>TRBV7-9|TRBD1|-
ASSPTGYEQF
>TRBV7-2|TRBD2|-
ASRASGTGELF
>TRBV19|-|-
ASRVWAEAF
>TRBV4-3|TRBD1|few
ASSQEGDGTGSSTQY
>TRBV7-9|TRBD1|-
ASSQGQGLYNEQF
>TRBV5-1|-|-
ASSLNSGSYEQY
>TRBV5-1|TRBD1|once
ASSLEGAIEKLF
>TRBV6-5|-|-
ASRATGYYNEQF
>TRBV29-1|-|-
SVDSGFDEQY